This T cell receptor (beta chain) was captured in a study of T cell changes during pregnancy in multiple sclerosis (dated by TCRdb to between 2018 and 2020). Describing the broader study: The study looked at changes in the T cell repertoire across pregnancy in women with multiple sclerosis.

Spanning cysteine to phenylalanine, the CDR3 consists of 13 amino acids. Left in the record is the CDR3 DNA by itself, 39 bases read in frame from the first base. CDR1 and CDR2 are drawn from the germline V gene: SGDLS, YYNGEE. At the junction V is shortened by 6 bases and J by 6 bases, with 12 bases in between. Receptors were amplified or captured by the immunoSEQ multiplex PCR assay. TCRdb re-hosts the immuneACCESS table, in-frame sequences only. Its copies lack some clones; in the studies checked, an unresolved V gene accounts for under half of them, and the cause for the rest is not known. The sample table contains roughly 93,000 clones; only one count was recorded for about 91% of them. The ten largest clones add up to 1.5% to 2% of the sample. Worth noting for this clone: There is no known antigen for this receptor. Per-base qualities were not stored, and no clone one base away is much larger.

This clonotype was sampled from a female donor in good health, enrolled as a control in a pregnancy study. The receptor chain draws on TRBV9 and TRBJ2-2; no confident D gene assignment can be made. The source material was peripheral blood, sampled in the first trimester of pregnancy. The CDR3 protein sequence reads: CASTTYSAGELFF. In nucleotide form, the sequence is TGTGCCAGCACTACTTATTCGGCCGGGGAGCTGTTTTTT.